Listed here are 32 T cell receptor beta chains from one sample, sequenced in a study of response to subunit inactivated influenza vaccine. TCRdb re-analysed the RT-PCR reads in MiXCR, keeping a single row per CDR3 protein. The top ten hold 2.5% to 3% of the sample, which has about 540,000 distinct CDR3 sequences, less than 25% seen once. The sample was also linked to a second study, of T cells expressing NK-cell markers. This second report adds: 5'RACE template switching built TCR beta cDNA with unique molecular identifiers.

Source: CD4+ T cells sorted from PBMCs, taken 11 to 12 days after vaccination. Receptors were obtained from a man between 50 and 59 years old who received an inactivated influenza vaccine.

The J gene is TRBJ2-7, the V gene TRBV29-1; perhaps TRBD1 as D (6 bases). The germline V gene has CDR1 SQVTM and CDR2 ANQGSEA. The CDR3 extends over 12 amino acids. The V end was cut by 5 bases, the J end by 3 bases, with 11 bases between. The CDR3 DNA reads TGCAGCGTTAGGTCAGGGGTCTACGAGCAGTACTTC. Its translation is CSVRSGVYEQYF.

This chain uses TRBV2 with TRBJ2-3, with TRBD1 identical over 7 bases. This CDR3 spans 13 amino acids. From germline, CDR1 is SNHLY and CDR2 FYNNEI. V was clipped by 8 bases and J by 2 bases; unmatched bases: 4. CDR3 residues: CASLGQITDTQYF. The CDR3 DNA sequence: TGTGCCAGCCTGGGACAGATCACAGATACGCAGTATTTT.

The rearrangement uses TRBV19 and TRBJ1-1; tentatively, D is TRBD1 (5 bases). V gave up 3 bases and J gave up 1 base, with 12 bases separating them. CDR3 length: 15 residues. CDR1 LNHDA and CDR2 SQIVND come from the germline V gene (reference sequence). The CDR3 region has the DNA TGTGCCAGTAGTATCTTGAGCAGGGCGAACACTGAAGCTTTCTTT. Its translation is CASSILSRANTEAFF.

This chain connects TRBV2 to TRBJ2-2, with D possibly TRBD1 on 6 matching bases. Germline CDR1 reads SNHLY; CDR2 reads FYNNEI. CDR3 length: 15 amino acids. Trimming removed 3 bases at V and 2 bases at J, with 10 bases between. CDR3 DNA: TGTGCCAGCAGTGAGGACAGTAGAAACACCGGGGAGCTGTTTTTT. Residues: CASSEDSRNTGELFF.

This clonotype showed up just a few times. The chain uses TRBV29-1 and TRBJ2-7; D may be TRBD2 (6 bases). CDR3 length: 11 amino acids. Per the germline V gene, CDR1 is SQVTM and CDR2 is ANQGSEA. V was pared by 3 bases and J by 6 bases, with 9 bases between. The CDR3 DNA sequence: TGCAGCGTTGACGGGGGTGGCGAGCAGTACTTC. Protein product: CSVDGGGEQYF.

The DNA for the CDR3 is TGTGCCAGCAGCAGTAGCGGGAGAGGGGAGACCCAGTACTTC. Protein sequence: CASSSSGRGETQYF. The V and J genes are TRBV11-3 and TRBJ2-5; TRBD2 agrees at 9 bases. The trim removed 5 bases at V and 5 bases at J, leaving 6 bases unmatched. The germline gives CDR1 SGHNT, CDR2 YENEEA. The CDR3 runs 14 residues.

This sequence joins TRBV7-9 and TRBJ2-1, with 8 bases lining up with TRBD2. The CDR3 has 15 residues. CDR1 and CDR2 (germline): SEHNR, FQNEAQ (reference sequence). Unmatched junction bases numbered 8, after V lost 4 bases and J lost 6 bases. The CDR3 spells CASSSPGTSANEQFF. CDR3 nucleotide sequence: TGTGCCAGCAGCTCACCCGGGACTAGTGCCAATGAGCAGTTCTTC. The variable domain in full, completed from reference TRBV7-9 and TRBJ2-1, reads DTGVSQNPRHKITKRGQNVTFRCDPISEHNRLYWYRQTLGQGPEFLTYFQNEAQLEKSRLLSDRFSAERPKGSFSTLEIQRTEQGDSAMYLCASSSPGTSANEQFFGPGTRLTVL.

This clonotype has a handful of counts. The chain recombines TRBV11-2 with TRBJ2-3, with 8 positions matching TRBD2. CDR3 length: 18 amino acids. Germline values: CDR1 SGHAT, CDR2 FQNNGV. V gave up 5 bases and J gave up 2 bases; unmatched junction bases: 15. CDR3 sequence reads: CASSIVLSGNNPTDTQYF. The CDR3 nucleotides are TGTGCCAGCAGCATCGTTCTTAGCGGGAACAACCCCACAGATACGCAGTATTTT.

This clonotype occurred a few times. In nucleotides, the CDR3 is TGTGCCATCAGTGAAAGCTCCTACGAGCAGTACTTC. This sequence encodes CAISESSYEQYF. This chain uses TRBV10-3 with TRBJ2-7, with unresolved D. From germline, CDR1 is ENHRY and CDR2 SYGVKD. Trimming shortened V by 3 bases and J by 0 bases, and 3 bases separated the two germline ends. This CDR3 contains 12 residues.

This clonotype was picked up a small number of times. This sequence joins TRBV5-1 and TRBJ1-1; 7 positions agree with TRBD1. CDR1 and CDR2 from the germline V gene are SGHRS and YFSETQ. This CDR3 region has 14 residues. V was clipped by 4 bases and J by 3 bases; unmatched bases: 6. DNA for the CDR3: TGCGCCAGCAGCCTGTCAGGGGGGGACACTGAAGCTTTCTTT. Translated, it gives CASSLSGGDTEAFF.

This clonotype was counted a few times. The V call is TRBV12-3 or TRBV12-4, the J call TRBJ2-7; 11 bases match TRBD2. Losses at the gene ends were 6 bases for V and 4 bases for J; bases not matched to a gene: 5. The CDR3 totals 14 residues. This CDR3 reads CASRVGTSGYEQYF. CDR3 coding DNA: TGTGCCAGCAGAGTAGGGACTAGCGGATACGAGCAGTACTTC.

This sequence joins TRBV4-2 and TRBJ2-1; D is unresolved. CDR1 is LGHNA and CDR2 is YNFKEQ in the germline V gene. V lost 10 bases to trimming and J lost 7 bases, with 17 bases between them. This CDR3 has 13 amino acids. CDR3 in amino acids: CAIGFGLINEQFF. CDR3 DNA sequence: TGTGCCATCGGCTTCGGGTTAATAAATGAGCAGTTCTTC.

This clonotype turned up a few times. The genes are TRBV29-1 and TRBJ1-2; the D is unclear. With 6 bases removed from V and 0 bases from J, the gap between germline ends came to 14 bases. CDR3 size: 14 residues. Germline V gene data show CDR1 as SQVTM and CDR2 as ANQGSEA. The CDR3 DNA sequence: TGCAGCGTAGAACCTGTGTTCCCTAACTATGGCTACACCTTC. It codes for CSVEPVFPNYGYTF. The whole variable domain, filled in from reference TRBV29-1 and TRBJ1-2, reads SAVISQKPSRDICQRGTSLTIQCQVDSQVTMMFWYRQQPGQSLTLIATANQGSEATYESGFVIDKFPISRPNLTFSTLTVSNMSPEDSSIYLCSVEPVFPNYGYTFGSGTRLTVV.

The V and J genes are TRBV12-3 or TRBV12-4 and TRBJ2-5; weak D call: TRBD2 (6 bases). V lost 1 base to trimming and J lost 4 bases, with 10 bases between them. There are 14 residues in the CDR3. The CDR3 region has the DNA TGTGCCAGCAGTTTAGGCGGCGGGGCAGAGACCCAGTACTTC. Translation: CASSLGGGAETQYF.

This clonotype was seen more than once but under ten times. This chain uses TRBV4-3 with TRBJ1-4, with D possibly matching TRBD1 (6 bases). V was clipped by 1 base and J by 4 bases, with 10 bases between them. Germline-derived CDR1 and CDR2 are LGHNA and YSLEER. The CDR3 consists of 15 residues. CDR3 amino acids: CASSQVSRGNEKLFF. As DNA, the CDR3 is TGCGCCAGCAGCCAAGTGAGCAGGGGTAATGAAAAACTGTTTTTT.

This chain links TRBV20-1 with TRBJ2-3; D unclear. Germline CDR1 DFQATT, CDR2 SNEGSKA (reference sequence). The CDR3 is 12 residues long. V shed 1 base and J shed 8 bases, with 10 bases lying between them. The CDR3 region is CSARVPSGTQYF. The CDR3 coding sequence is TGCAGTGCTAGAGTACCTAGTGGTACGCAGTATTTT.

The chain links TRBV9 to TRBJ2-3; 9 positions agree with TRBD2. V dropped 2 bases and J dropped 5; count of bases not matched to a gene: 12. Germline assignment: CDR1 SGDLS and CDR2 YYNGEE. The CDR3 loop spans 17 amino acids. The CDR3 spells CASSVTPAGGGQDTQYF. CDR3 nucleotide sequence: TGTGCCAGCAGCGTCACCCCCGCGGGGGGGGGCCAAGATACGCAGTATTTT.

This clonotype was found a few times. V is TRBV6-2 or TRBV6-3 and J is TRBJ2-1, with D maybe TRBD2 (6 bases). Germline V gene sequence: CDR1 MNHEY, CDR2 SVGEGT. This CDR3 contains 11 residues. Trimming shortened V by 8 bases and J by 4 bases, and 6 bases separated the two germline ends. CDR3 protein: CASGTYNEQFF. CDR3 coding DNA: TGTGCCAGCGGGACTTACAATGAGCAGTTCTTC.

This clonotype was observed a few times. V gene TRBV18 combines with J gene TRBJ1-4; D remains ambiguous. Germline V lookup: CDR1 KGHSH, CDR2 LQKENI. CDR3 length: 15 residues. V shed 6 bases and J shed 1 base, with 12 bases lying between them. DNA of the CDR3: TGTGCCAGCTCGCCGCCCATGGGAACTAATGAAAAACTGTTTTTT. Encoded protein: CASSPPMGTNEKLFF.

This clonotype was detected a few times. The chain employs TRBV4-3 and TRBJ1-1, with 8 bases matching TRBD1. The CDR3 runs to 14 residues. Germline-derived CDR1 and CDR2 are LGHNA and YSLEER. Trimming removed 0 bases from V and 10 bases from J; junction bases left unmatched: 7. CDR3 coding DNA: TGCGCCAGCAGCCAAGATCAGGACAGGGTGGGAGCTTTCTTT. Its protein product is CASSQDQDRVGAFF.

This clonotype came up a few times. The gene calls are TRBV9 and TRBJ2-3; D gene uncertain. The germline V gene has CDR1 SGDLS and CDR2 YYNGEE. Trimming removed 0 bases at V and 3 bases at J, with 11 bases between. This CDR3 has 15 residues. The chain's CDR3 is CASSVAWIFTDTQYF. The CDR3 nucleotides read TGTGCCAGCAGCGTAGCTTGGATCTTTACAGATACGCAGTATTTT. Drawing the rest from reference TRBV9 and TRBJ2-3, the complete variable domain is DSGVTQTPKHLITATGQRVTLRCSPRSGDLSVYWYQQSLDQGLQFLIQYYNGEERAKGNILERFSAQQFPDLHSELNLSSLELGDSALYFCASSVAWIFTDTQYFGPGTRLTVL.

This clonotype was recorded once. The chain recombines TRBV30 with TRBJ2-5; 9 nucleotides align to TRBD2. The ends lost 0 bases at V and 5 bases at J; junction bases unmatched: 10. The CDR3 is 16 residues long. Germline V gene lookup returns CDR1 GTSNPN and CDR2 SVGIG (reference sequence). CDR3 amino acids: CAWSVRREGRGETQYF. The CDR3 region has the DNA TGTGCCTGGAGTGTACGGCGGGAGGGCCGTGGGGAGACCCAGTACTTC.

The chain carries TRBV7-2 and TRBJ2-3, with D maybe TRBD1 (5 bases). CDR3 length: 15 residues. CDR1 is SGHTA, CDR2 FQGNSA, per germline. The germline V and J ends were trimmed by 3 bases and 2 bases, with 12 bases remaining between them. CDR3: CASSFRQPNTDTQYF. The CDR3, as DNA: TGTGCCAGCAGCTTCCGACAGCCGAACACAGATACGCAGTATTTT.

The chain is built from TRBV6-5 and TRBJ2-1; D might be TRBD2 (6 bases). This CDR3 has 11 amino acids. Germline V gene data show CDR1 as MNHEY and CDR2 as SVGAGI. V dropped 4 bases and J dropped 8 bases, with 6 bases sitting between them. The DNA for the CDR3 is TGTGCCAGCAGTTGGGGGGATGAGCAGTTCTTC. Translated, it gives CASSWGDEQFF.

Only a few counts were recorded for this clonotype. The chain combines TRBV28 with TRBJ1-3; no firm D call. CDR3 length: 13 amino acids. Trimming cost V 6 bases and J 4 bases, with 10 bases left between them. CDR1 and CDR2 from the germline V gene are MDHEN and SYDVKM. The CDR3 spells CASSFLFGNTIYF. CDR3 sequence (DNA): TGTGCCAGCAGCTTCCTCTTCGGAAACACCATATATTTT. The entire variable domain, with the rest obtained from reference TRBV28 and TRBJ1-3, is as follows: DVKVTQSSRYLVKRTGEKVFLECVQDMDHENMFWYRQDPGLGLRLIYFSYDVKMKEKGDIPEGYSVSREKKERFSLILESASTNQTSMYLCASSFLFGNTIYFGEGSWLTVV.

In its sample, this clonotype was seen a few times. The chain recombines TRBV9 with TRBJ1-2; D may be TRBD1 (6 bases). V gave up 6 bases and J gave up 5 bases, with 14 bases separating them. Germline V gene data show CDR1 as SGDLS and CDR2 as YYNGEE. The length of the CDR3 is 13 residues. The CDR3 coding sequence is TGTGCCAGCACCACACAGGGTGGGTATGGCTACACCTTC. Translated: CASTTQGGYGYTF. Full variable domain (rest looked up from reference TRBV9 and TRBJ1-2): DSGVTQTPKHLITATGQRVTLRCSPRSGDLSVYWYQQSLDQGLQFLIQYYNGEERAKGNILERFSAQQFPDLHSELNLSSLELGDSALYFCASTTQGGYGYTFGSGTRLTVV.

The chain links TRBV6-2 or TRBV6-3 to TRBJ1-3, with D perhaps TRBD1 (6 bases). The V end lost 6 bases, the J end lost 11 bases, and 14 bases lay between the germline ends. The germline CDR1 and CDR2 sequences are MNHEY and SVGEGT. The CDR3 is 12 amino acids. CDR3 coding DNA: TGTGCCAGCAGGAGACAGGATACGTCCATATATTTT. Its translation is CASRRQDTSIYF.

The rearrangement uses TRBV28 and TRBJ1-1, with 7 bases fitting TRBD1. V was clipped by 2 bases and J by 7 bases; unmatched bases: 4. CDR3 length equals 13 residues. Germline V gene lookup returns CDR1 MDHEN and CDR2 SYDVKM. The CDR3 region has the DNA TGTGCCAGCAGTTTACCCGGGACAGTTGAAGCTTTCTTT. The encoded protein is CASSLPGTVEAFF.

This clonotype has more than one count but fewer than ten. The gene calls are TRBV7-9 and TRBJ1-4, with a possible D match to TRBD1 (5 bases). Trimming shortened V by 6 bases and J by 3 bases, and 11 bases separated the two germline ends. The length of the CDR3 is 14 residues. Germline CDR1 is SEHNR and CDR2 is FQNEAQ (reference sequence). The CDR3 reads CASSFQGSNEKLFF. In nucleotides, the CDR3 is TGTGCCAGCAGTTTTCAGGGATCTAATGAAAAACTGTTTTTT.

This clonotype was counted ten times or more. This chain connects TRBV12-3 or TRBV12-4 to TRBJ2-5, with 7 bases identical to TRBD1. CDR3 size: 14 residues. J was trimmed by 4 bases and V by 7 bases; bases with no gene match: 9. CDR3 nucleotide sequence: TGTGCCAGCAACAGTCGGGACAGACTAGAGACCCAGTACTTC. Translated, it gives CASNSRDRLETQYF.

The chain joins TRBV20-1 to TRBJ2-3; perhaps D is TRBD1 or TRBD2 (6 bases each). The V gene lost 5 bases and the J gene lost 0 bases, with 15 bases spanning the gap. CDR1 is DFQATT, CDR2 SNEGSKA, per germline (reference sequence). This CDR3 comprises 15 residues. The CDR3 spells CSALPGASSTDTQYF. CDR3 bases: TGCAGTGCTCTACCGGGGGCTAGTAGCACAGATACGCAGTATTTT.

The chain recombines TRBV20-1 with TRBJ1-5, with D uncertain. The germline gives CDR1 DFQATT, CDR2 SNEGSKA (reference sequence). This CDR3 has 13 amino acids. Between the trimmed V and J ends, which lost 6 bases and 6 bases, there was a span of 15 bases. CDR3 in amino acids: CSAGRAAGQPQHF. In DNA form, the CDR3 reads TGCAGTGCGGGTCGAGCAGCGGGTCAGCCCCAGCATTTT.